This record concerns one TCR beta chain sequence. No antigen is known for it. V dropped 4 bases and J dropped 5 bases, with 15 bases sitting between them. CDR1 and CDR2 (germline): SGHNT, YYREEE (reference sequence). This CDR3 spans 14 amino acids. The sample originates from a study of OX40 agonist ivuxolimab in advanced cancers. Study outcomes and limitations: CD8+ T cells were the subset that, on average, had more expanded clones than CD4+. People who partly responded at 0.1-3.0 mg/kg had some of the least clonal expansion seen.

The table came from immunoSEQ multiplex PCR; TCRdb's copy has only in-frame clones and leaves some out. The sample has tens of thousands of clones, 91% seen once; the top ten hold approximately 6.9%. The chain joins TRBV5-4 to TRBJ2-5; possibly TRBD1 or TRBD2 for D (6 bases each). This TCR came from an adult with an advanced solid tumor such as melanoma, head and neck, liver or kidney cancer. Specimen: CD4+ or CD8+ T cells sorted from blood, collected in a trial of the OX40 agonist ivuxolimab. The CDR3 reads CASSALQGLETQYF. Written as DNA, the CDR3 is TGTGCCAGCAGCGCTTTACAGGGACTGGAGACCCAGTACTTC.